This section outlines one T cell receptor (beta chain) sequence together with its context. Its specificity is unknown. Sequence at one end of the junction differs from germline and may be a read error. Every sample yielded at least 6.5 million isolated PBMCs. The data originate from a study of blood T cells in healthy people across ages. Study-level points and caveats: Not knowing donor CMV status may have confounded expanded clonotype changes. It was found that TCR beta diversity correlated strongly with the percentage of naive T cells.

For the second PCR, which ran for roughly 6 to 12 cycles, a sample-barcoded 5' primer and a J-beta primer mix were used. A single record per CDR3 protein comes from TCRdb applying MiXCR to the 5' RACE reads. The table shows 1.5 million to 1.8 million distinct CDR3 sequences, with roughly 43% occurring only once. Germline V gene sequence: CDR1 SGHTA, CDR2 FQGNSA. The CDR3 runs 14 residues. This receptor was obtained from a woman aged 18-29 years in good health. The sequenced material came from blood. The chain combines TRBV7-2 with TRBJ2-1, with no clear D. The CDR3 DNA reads TGTGCCAGCAGCTTACTGAGTGGCCGCGATGAGCGGTTCTTC. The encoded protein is CASSLLSGRDERFF.